Below are 8 T cell receptor beta chains sequenced from a single sample in a study of T cell repertoires in cytomegalovirus infection. TCRdb reanalysed the reads using MiXCR and keeps one entry per CDR3 protein. The table records 450,000 to 650,000 distinct CDR3 sequences, about 40% of them present only once. These TCRs are of unknown antigen specificity. The sample consisted of cultured PBMCs, taken from culture after CMV antigen stimulation. These receptors originate from a human donor in good health (CMV status not recorded). Some clones in this sample may be carry-over from other donors' samples.

The chain recombines TRBV10-3 with TRBJ2-7, with TRBD2 matching 11 bases. Germline CDR1 reads ENHRY; CDR2 reads SYGVKD. CDR3 size: 20 residues. The junction had 23 bases not matched to a gene; V was cut back by 4 bases and J by 6 bases. The CDR3 sequence is CAISGSGGGTSGTGYSEQYF. DNA of the CDR3: TGTGCCATCAGTGGCTCGGGGGGGGGGACTAGCGGAACCGGCTACTCCGAGCAGTACTTC.

This clonotype was found a few times. The V gene is TRBV7-2, the J gene TRBJ2-7, with D tentatively TRBD2 (5 bases). The CDR3 length is 16 residues. The germline CDR1 and CDR2 sequences are SGHTA and FQGNSA. V was shortened by 0 bases and J by 2 bases, with 14 bases between the two germline ends. The CDR3 is CASSLASPREPYEQYF. CDR3 nucleotide sequence: TGTGCCAGCAGCTTAGCGTCTCCTAGGGAGCCCTACGAGCAGTACTTC.

This clonotype has a count of ten or more. CDR3 sequence reads: CASSPLAGRANEKLFF. DNA of the CDR3: TGTGCCAGCAGCCCCCTGGCCGGCAGGGCCAATGAAAAACTGTTTTTT. The chain employs TRBV7-8 and TRBJ1-4, with D possibly being TRBD1 (5 bases). The CDR3 runs 16 residues. V was cut by 5 bases and J by 5 bases, with 18 bases left in between. Germline values: CDR1 SGHVS, CDR2 FQNEAQ.

The chain has TRBV11-2 and TRBJ2-3; 8 bases are shared with TRBD2. Germline V gene lookup returns CDR1 SGHAT and CDR2 FQNNGV. The CDR3 is 15 amino acids. V lost 2 bases, J lost 6 bases, and 7 bases stayed unmatched. The CDR3: CASSLRAGGWDTQYF. DNA of the CDR3: TGTGCCAGCAGCTTACGGGCGGGGGGCTGGGATACGCAGTATTTT.

The chain is built from TRBV7-2 and TRBJ2-1, with 8 bases aligning to TRBD2. Germline V gene data show CDR1 as SGHTA and CDR2 as FQGNSA. With V trimmed by 2 bases and J by 14 bases, 8 bases remained unmatched. This CDR3 is built from 13 residues. This chain's CDR3 is CASSLFPAGGKFF. DNA for the CDR3: TGTGCCAGCAGCTTATTCCCCGCGGGAGGAAAGTTCTTC.

The genes are TRBV6-2 or TRBV6-3 and TRBJ2-1; TRBD2 is a possible D gene (6 bases). This CDR3 region has 17 residues. Trimming pared 0 bases from V and 4 bases from J, leaving 16 bases between. Germline values: CDR1 MNHEY, CDR2 SVGEGT. The CDR3 sequence: CASSYSMGRDRYNEQFF. The CDR3 region has the DNA TGTGCCAGCAGTTACTCGATGGGGCGGGATAGGTACAATGAGCAGTTCTTC.

The V gene is TRBV12-3 or TRBV12-4, the J gene TRBJ2-7; 8 positions match TRBD1. Trimming took 4 bases from V and 2 from J; bases not matched to a gene: 4. The length of the CDR3 is 14 residues. This CDR3 reads CASSSDREAYEQYF. For the CDR3, the DNA is TGTGCCAGCAGTTCGGACAGGGAGGCCTACGAGCAGTACTTC.

This clonotype was recorded many times. The chain has TRBV7-2 and TRBJ2-1; 10 bases line up with TRBD2. Trimming removed 1 base from V and 2 bases from J; junction bases left unmatched: 2. The CDR3 consists of 16 residues. Germline CDR1 and CDR2: SGHTA and FQGNSA. The CDR3 here is CASSLVSGRAYNEQFF. The CDR3 nucleotides are TGTGCCAGCAGCTTAGTGAGCGGGAGGGCCTACAATGAGCAGTTCTTC. Variable domain in full (rest from reference TRBV7-2 and TRBJ2-1): GAGVSQSPSNKVTEKGKDVELRCDPISGHTALYWYRQSLGQGLEFLIYFQGNSAPDKSGLPSDRFSAERTGGSVSTLTIQRTQQEDSAVYLCASSLVSGRAYNEQFFGPGTRLTVL.